This TCR beta chain stems from a study of blood T cell repertoires in COVID-19. Trimming cost V 2 bases and J 4 bases; bases outside gene matches: 6. CDR3 size: 16 residues. CDR1 SGHVS and CDR2 FQNEAQ come from the germline V gene. The assay was immunoSEQ multiplex PCR, and TCRdb's table has in-frame clones only and misses some. The sample consists of approximately 150,000 clones, more than 75% of them appearing once. Source material: PBMCs or T cells enriched from blood (not recorded which). V usage is TRBV7-8 and J usage is TRBJ2-3; TRBD2 matches at 10 bases. The clonotype originates from a human donor with acute COVID-19. The donor label of this sample is uncertain. The CDR3 sequence is CASSLLAGAPADTQYF. For the CDR3, the DNA is TGTGCCAGCAGCTTACTAGCGGGGGCCCCCGCAGATACGCAGTATTTT.